Shown below are 29 T cell receptor beta chains from a single sample sequenced in a study of blood T cell repertoires in COVID-19. The repertoire was sequenced with immunoSEQ multiplex PCR; TCRdb's copy has only in-frame clones and lacks some. This table has 100,000 to 150,000 clones, over 70% appearing once. Sequences were obtained from peripheral blood. The origin of the receptors is a woman aged 50 to 60 with acute or convalescent COVID-19.

CDR3 in DNA: TGTGCCAGCAGCCCGACGGGCAGGGCTGGTTCACCCCTCCACTTT. It codes for CASSPTGRAGSPLHF. The gene calls are TRBV9 and TRBJ1-6; D is possibly TRBD1 (5 bases). The V end was cut by 4 bases, the J end by 9 bases, with 17 bases between. Germline V lookup: CDR1 SGDLS, CDR2 YYNGEE. The CDR3 has 15 residues.

V usage is TRBV25-1 and J usage is TRBJ1-1; D is ambiguous. The germline V gene has CDR1 MGHDK and CDR2 SYGVNS. The CDR3 contains 13 residues. Trimming stripped 1 base from V and 1 base from J, with 4 bases between. The CDR3 reads CASSELWNTEAFF. DNA of the CDR3: TGTGCCAGCAGTGAATTATGGAACACTGAAGCTTTCTTT.

This clone was picked up a small number of times. The chain employs TRBV7-9 and TRBJ2-3, with 8 bases matching TRBD1. V shed 7 bases, J shed 7 bases, and the junction held 10 bases outside the gene matches. The CDR3 runs 14 residues. The germline V gene has CDR1 SEHNR and CDR2 FQNEAQ (reference sequence). CDR3 nucleotides: TGTGCCAGCACAAAACAGGGGGATTCGTATACGCAGTATTTT. Protein: CASTKQGDSYTQYF.

The chain recombines TRBV9 with TRBJ1-1, with D perhaps matching TRBD1 (6 bases). The CDR3 runs 16 residues. V lost 4 bases and J lost 0, with 16 bases in between. Germline assignment: CDR1 SGDLS and CDR2 YYNGEE. In DNA form, the CDR3 reads TGTGCCAGCAGCCCCCGCCCAGGGGCCTTGAACACTGAAGCTTTCTTT. Encoded protein: CASSPRPGALNTEAFF.

The chain uses TRBV18 and TRBJ2-5; D not certain. The ends were cut back, 0 bases at V and 4 bases at J, with 6 bases in the middle. This CDR3 comprises 13 residues. Per the germline V gene, CDR1 is KGHSH and CDR2 is LQKENI. The CDR3 region is CASSPPLRETQYF. CDR3 nucleotide sequence: TGTGCCAGCTCACCACCGTTGAGAGAGACCCAGTACTTC.

The chain recombines TRBV7-9 with TRBJ1-1; a possible D gene is TRBD1 (6 bases). Trimming removed 5 bases at V and 4 bases at J, with 20 bases between. This CDR3 has 16 residues. Germline CDR1 reads SEHNR; CDR2 reads FQNEAQ (reference sequence). The CDR3 loop reads CASSLGGGAGPTEAFF. In nucleotides, the CDR3 is TGTGCCAGCAGCCTAGGAGGGGGGGCGGGCCCCACTGAAGCTTTCTTT.

The rearrangement joins TRBV28 to TRBJ1-3; D perhaps matches TRBD1 (5 bases). The CDR3 has 14 amino acids. The V end was cut by 3 bases, the J end by 7 bases, with 13 bases between. CDR1 and CDR2 (germline): MDHEN, SYDVKM. For the CDR3, the DNA is TGTGCCAGCAGTTTTGGCTTCCGGGGGAACACCATATATTTT. Translated: CASSFGFRGNTIYF.

The rearrangement uses TRBV5-1 and TRBJ2-2, with D perhaps matching TRBD2 (5 bases). CDR3 length equals 15 residues. The germline CDR1 and CDR2 sequences are SGHRS and YFSETQ. V lost 0 bases, J lost 7 bases, and 13 bases lay in between. This CDR3 is CASSLAVALGGELFF. CDR3 sequence (DNA): TGCGCCAGCAGCTTGGCGGTAGCGCTAGGCGGGGAGCTGTTTTTT.

V gene TRBV11-3 combines with J gene TRBJ2-1; the D gene is possibly TRBD1 (6 bases). This CDR3 contains 15 residues. Germline-derived CDR1 and CDR2 are SGHNT and YENEEA. V lost 2 bases to trimming and J lost 5 bases, with 13 bases between them. The CDR3 protein is CASSLQGKTNNEQFF. The CDR3, as DNA: TGTGCCAGCAGCTTACAGGGGAAAACCAACAATGAGCAGTTCTTC.

This clone is a singleton in its sample. The chain uses TRBV6-6 and TRBJ1-1; D possibly corresponds to TRBD1 (5 bases). CDR1 MNHNY and CDR2 SVGAGI come from the germline V gene (reference sequence). This CDR3 region has 13 residues. Trimming removed 7 bases at V and 1 base at J, with 10 bases between. The CDR3 bases are TGTGCCAGCAATTGGGGGGGGAACACTGAAGCTTTCTTT. This codes for CASNWGGNTEAFF.

The chain is built from TRBV2 and TRBJ1-2; 9 bases line up with TRBD1. The CDR3 has 13 residues. The V gene end was trimmed by 6 bases and the J gene end by 4 bases; junction bases not matched to a gene: 3. Germline lookup yields CDR1 SNHLY and CDR2 FYNNEI. This CDR3 reads CASRDRGIYGYTF. For the CDR3, the DNA is TGTGCCAGCAGGGACAGGGGTATCTATGGCTACACCTTC.

This chain joins TRBV7-3 and TRBJ2-2, with D possibly TRBD2 on 6 matching bases. This CDR3 region has 15 residues. The germline V gene has CDR1 SGHTA and CDR2 FQGTGA. V lost 3 bases, J lost 2 bases, and 10 bases lay in between. The CDR3 nucleotides are TGTGCCAGCAGCTTTGCCGGGGGAAACACCGGGGAGCTGTTTTTT. Its translation: CASSFAGGNTGELFF.

This clone was recorded a few times. The junction differs from germline at one of its ends, possibly a read error. This chain joins TRBV10-2 and TRBJ1-2; 7 bases agree with TRBD1. This CDR3 region has 16 residues. Germline CDR1 is WSHSY and CDR2 is SAAADI. CDR3: CASRESEGARGYGYTF. The CDR3 DNA reads TGCGCCAGCAGGGAGTCGGAGGGGGCGCGGGGCTATGGCTACACCTTC.

CDR3 DNA: TGTGCCAGCACGCCGACAGGGGGTTTTTACTATGGCTACACCTTC. It is translated as CASTPTGGFYYGYTF. The chain carries TRBV5-8 and TRBJ1-2, with TRBD1 matching over 9 bases. The CDR3 has 15 residues. J was trimmed by 3 bases and V by 6 bases; bases with no gene match: 9. Germline assignment: CDR1 SGHTS and CDR2 YDEGEE.

The chain couples TRBV5-4 to TRBJ2-3, with D possibly matching TRBD2 (5 bases). Deletions cut 9 bases from V and 8 bases from J, with 16 bases between. The CDR3 runs to 12 residues. The germline V gene has CDR1 SGHNT and CDR2 YYREEE (reference sequence). The chain's CDR3 is CAIRTGPSTQYF. In DNA form, the CDR3 reads TGTGCCATCCGGACTGGGCCAAGTACGCAGTATTTT.

The chain is built from TRBV5-5 and TRBJ1-3; D unclear. The germline gives CDR1 SGHKS, CDR2 YYEKEE (reference sequence). The CDR3 has 14 amino acids. V was clipped by 2 bases and J by 0 bases, with 6 bases between them. The CDR3 reads CASSLAPSGNTIYF. In nucleotides, the CDR3 is TGTGCCAGCAGCTTAGCACCCTCTGGAAACACCATATATTTT.

This chain uses TRBV24-1 with TRBJ2-1; 8 bases fit TRBD1. The CDR3 is 19 amino acids. The V segment lost 3 bases and the J segment 4 bases; nucleotides outside the gene matches: 16. The germline V gene has CDR1 KGHDR and CDR2 SFDVKD. This chain's CDR3 is CATSDPTRLQGEVYNEQFF. The CDR3 DNA reads TGTGCCACCAGTGATCCAACACGATTACAGGGGGAGGTTTACAATGAGCAGTTCTTC.

About this clone: At one of its ends the junction is not consistent with the germline gene, which may arise from a read error. This chain joins TRBV15 and TRBJ1-1; D call uncertain. This CDR3 comprises 14 residues. Germline values: CDR1 LNHNV, CDR2 YYDKDF (reference sequence). CDR3 protein: CATSRENGNSEAFF. In nucleotides, the CDR3 is TGTGCCACCAGCAGAGAGAACGGGAACTCTGAAGCTTTCTTT.

The chain is built from TRBV10-2 and TRBJ2-7; tentatively, D is TRBD1 (5 bases). V shed 8 bases and J shed 4 bases, with 15 bases lying between them. The CDR3 consists of 13 residues. Germline V gene lookup returns CDR1 WSHSY and CDR2 SAAADI. The CDR3 is CASHRGTSYEQYF. CDR3 sequence (DNA): TGCGCCAGCCATAGGGGAACGAGTTACGAGCAGTACTTC.

J is TRBJ2-2 and V is TRBV10-1; weak D call: TRBD2 (5 bases). CDR1 and CDR2 from the germline V gene are WNHNN and SYGVQD (reference sequence). V was clipped by 3 bases and J by 7 bases, with 12 bases between them. The CDR3 loop spans 14 amino acids. The CDR3 region has the DNA TGCGCCAGCAGTGAAACTAGAATGAGCGGGGAGCTGTTTTTT. Translating it yields CASSETRMSGELFF.

The chain has TRBV19 and TRBJ2-6; 7 bases fit TRBD1. Trimming cost V 2 bases and J 1 base; bases outside gene matches: 8. CDR1 is LNHDA and CDR2 is SQIVND in the germline V gene (reference sequence). This CDR3 spans 18 amino acids. CDR3 coding DNA: TGTGCCAGTAGTATAAGACAGGGTTTAGGTTCTGGGGCCAACGTCCTGACTTTC. This sequence encodes CASSIRQGLGSGANVLTF.

This chain connects TRBV9 to TRBJ2-2; 8 bases fit TRBD2. Losses at the gene ends were 2 bases for V and 2 bases for J; bases not matched to a gene: 5. The CDR3 length is 16 residues. Per the germline V gene, CDR1 is SGDLS and CDR2 is YYNGEE. In DNA form, the CDR3 reads TGTGCCAGCAGCGTGGGAGCGGGGGCCAACACCGGGGAGCTGTTTTTT. The encoded protein is CASSVGAGANTGELFF.

This clone was seen only a few times. This chain links TRBV18 with TRBJ2-3, with 8 bases identical to TRBD2. The CDR3 has 16 residues. Trimming took 4 bases from V and 5 from J; bases not matched to a gene: 11. Germline V gives CDR1 KGHSH, CDR2 LQKENI. CDR3 residues: CASSREAGARGDTQYF. As DNA, the CDR3 is TGTGCCAGCTCACGTGAAGCGGGGGCCCGCGGAGATACGCAGTATTTT.

The chain couples TRBV18 to TRBJ2-5; TRBD1 is a possible D gene (6 bases). CDR3 length: 14 amino acids. Per the germline V gene, CDR1 is KGHSH and CDR2 is LQKENI. Between the trimmed V and J ends, which lost 4 bases and 2 bases, there was a span of 11 bases. The CDR3 nucleotides read TGTGCCAGCTCACTGATACAGGGTCAAGAGACCCAGTACTTC. The encoded protein is CASSLIQGQETQYF.

The chain couples TRBV7-9 to TRBJ1-4, with TRBD1 identical over 8 bases. Per germline, CDR1 SEHNR and CDR2 FQNEAQ (reference sequence). This CDR3 region has 15 residues. V shed 5 bases and J 6 bases; nucleotides not matched to a gene: 8. The CDR3 protein is CASSLRQGRDEKLFF. CDR3 nucleotides: TGTGCCAGCAGCCTCAGACAGGGGAGGGATGAAAAACTGTTTTTT.

The chain is built from TRBV6-4 and TRBJ1-4, with D perhaps TRBD1 (6 bases). V was pared by 5 bases and J by 4 bases, with 14 bases between. The germline gives CDR1 MRHNA, CDR2 SNTAGT. This CDR3 is built from 15 residues. In DNA, the CDR3 is TGTGCCAGCAGTTCACAGGGCGGTGATAATGAAAAACTGTTTTTT. Encoded protein: CASSSQGGDNEKLFF.

V gene TRBV20-1 combines with J gene TRBJ1-2; possibly TRBD1 for D (6 bases). V gave up 6 bases and J gave up 3 bases, with 8 bases separating them. Germline CDR1 is DFQATT and CDR2 is SNEGSKA (reference sequence). The CDR3 length is 11 residues. The CDR3 DNA is TGCAGTGCCGGGACATACTATGGCTACACCTTC. Amino acid sequence: CSAGTYYGYTF.

The chain carries TRBV6-5 and TRBJ2-7; TRBD1 matches at 8 bases. Germline-derived CDR1 and CDR2 are MNHEY and SVGAGI. The ends lost 6 bases at V and 5 bases at J; junction bases unmatched: 9. The CDR3 covers 14 residues. The CDR3 nucleotides read TGTGCCAGCAGGGACGGGACAGGTCCCAACGAGCAGTACTTC. Translation gives CASRDGTGPNEQYF.

V and J are TRBV30 and TRBJ2-7; D may be TRBD1 (6 bases). This CDR3 region has 14 residues. V lost 2 bases to trimming and J lost 2 bases, with 13 bases between them. Germline values: CDR1 GTSNPN, CDR2 SVGIG (reference sequence). The CDR3 spells CAWSPSGTTYEQYF. CDR3 sequence (DNA): TGTGCCTGGAGTCCATCCGGGACAACCTACGAGCAGTACTTC.